This TCR beta chain derives from a study of T cells after yellow fever vaccination. This clonotype came up a few times. TCRdb re-analysed the 5' RACE reads in MiXCR, keeping a single row per CDR3 protein. The repertoire includes hundreds of thousands of distinct CDR3 sequences, around 6.5% of them detected once, and about 15% sits in the top ten. The sequence derives from a man younger than 40 who received the YFV17D yellow fever vaccine. The source was PBMCs, collected 5 days after the yellow fever booster vaccination.

The CDR3 DNA reads as TGTGCCAGCAGCCAACCGGGGGGGCGGGAGCGTTACAATGAGCAGTTCTTC. Its translation is CASSQPGGRERYNEQFF. J is TRBJ2-1 and V is TRBV4-2; 8 bases align to TRBD2. The germline CDR1 and CDR2 sequences are LGHNA and YNFKEQ. This CDR3 region has 17 residues. Trimming at V came to 2 bases and at J to 4 bases, leaving 10 bases not matched to a gene.